This T cell receptor (beta chain) was identified in a study of identical twins. There are a few counts of this clonotype. In TCRdb, the 5' RACE reads were re-called with MiXCR into one record per CDR3 protein. The sample includes hundreds of thousands of distinct CDR3 sequences, 8% to 9% of them seen just once. The germline V gene has CDR1 LGHDT and CDR2 YNNKEL (reference sequence). Unmatched junction bases numbered 11, after V lost 4 bases and J lost 0 bases. The length of the CDR3 is 20 residues. These sequences were also reported in another study, on yellow fever vaccine responses in identical twins. As that report states: A vaccine T cell response that seemed partly convergent and partly personalized was reported in twins.

This chain connects TRBV3-1 to TRBJ2-2; 13 nucleotides line up with TRBD2. This receptor was taken from a woman under 30 in good health. Sequencing used PBMCs. DNA of the CDR3: TGTGCCAGCAGCCCATGGACTAGCGGGAGCTACCCGGCGAACACCGGGGAGCTGTTTTTT. As protein: CASSPWTSGSYPANTGELFF.